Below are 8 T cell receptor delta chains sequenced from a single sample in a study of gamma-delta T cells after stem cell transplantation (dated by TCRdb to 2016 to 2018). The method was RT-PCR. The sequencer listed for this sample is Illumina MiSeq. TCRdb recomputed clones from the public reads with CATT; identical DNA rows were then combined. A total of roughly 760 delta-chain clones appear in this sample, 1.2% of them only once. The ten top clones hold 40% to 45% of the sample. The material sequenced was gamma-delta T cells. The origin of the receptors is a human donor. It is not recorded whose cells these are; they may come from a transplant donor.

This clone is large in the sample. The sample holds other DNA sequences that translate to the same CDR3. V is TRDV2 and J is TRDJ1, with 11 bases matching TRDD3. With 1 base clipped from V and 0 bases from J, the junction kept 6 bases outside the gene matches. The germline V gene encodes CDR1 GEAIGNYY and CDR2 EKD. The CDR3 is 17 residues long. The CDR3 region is CACDTLGDTRYTDKLIF. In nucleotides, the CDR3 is TGTGCCTGTGACACTCTGGGGGATACCCGGTACACCGATAAACTCATCTTT.

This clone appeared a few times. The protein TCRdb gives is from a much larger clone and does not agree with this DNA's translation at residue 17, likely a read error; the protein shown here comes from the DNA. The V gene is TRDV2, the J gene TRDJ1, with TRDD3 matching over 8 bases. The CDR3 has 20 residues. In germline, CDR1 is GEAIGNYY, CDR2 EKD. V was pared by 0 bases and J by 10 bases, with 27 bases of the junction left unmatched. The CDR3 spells CACDTLSGGPPREHFHTLIF. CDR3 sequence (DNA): TGTGCCTGTGACACCCTCTCTGGGGGACCCCCCCGAGAACACTTCCATACACTCATCTTT.

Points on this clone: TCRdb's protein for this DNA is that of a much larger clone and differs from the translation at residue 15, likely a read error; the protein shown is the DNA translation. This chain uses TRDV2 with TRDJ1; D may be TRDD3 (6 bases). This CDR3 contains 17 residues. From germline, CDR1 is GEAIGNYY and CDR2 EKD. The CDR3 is CACDTVSSGGATDKPIF. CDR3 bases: TGTGCCTGTGACACCGTTAGTTCCGGGGGAGCAACCGATAAACCCATCTTT.

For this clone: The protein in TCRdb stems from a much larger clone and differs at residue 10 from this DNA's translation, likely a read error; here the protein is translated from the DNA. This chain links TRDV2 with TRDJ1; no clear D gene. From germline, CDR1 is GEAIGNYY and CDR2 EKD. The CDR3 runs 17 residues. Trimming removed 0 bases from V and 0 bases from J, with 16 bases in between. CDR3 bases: TGTGCCTGTGACACCGTCCGAGCTCTGAGGGACACCGATAAACTCATCTTT. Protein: CACDTVRALRDTDKLIF.

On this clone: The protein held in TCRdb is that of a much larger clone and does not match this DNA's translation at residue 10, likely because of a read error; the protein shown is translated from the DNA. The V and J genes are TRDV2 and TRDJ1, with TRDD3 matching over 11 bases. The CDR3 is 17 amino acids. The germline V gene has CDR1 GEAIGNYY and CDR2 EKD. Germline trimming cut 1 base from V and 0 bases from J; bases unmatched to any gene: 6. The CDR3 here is CACDTLGDKQDTDKLIF. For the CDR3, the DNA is TGTGCCTGTGACACACTGGGGGATAAACAGGACACCGATAAACTCATCTTT.

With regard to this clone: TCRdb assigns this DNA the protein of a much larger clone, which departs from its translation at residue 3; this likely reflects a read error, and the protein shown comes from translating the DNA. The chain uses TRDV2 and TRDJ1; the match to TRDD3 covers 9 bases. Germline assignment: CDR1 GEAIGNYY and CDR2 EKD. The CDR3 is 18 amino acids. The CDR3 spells CASDTVGPGIRVPDKLIF. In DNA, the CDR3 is TGTGCCAGTGACACCGTAGGCCCGGGGATACGCGTCCCCGATAAACTCATCTTT.

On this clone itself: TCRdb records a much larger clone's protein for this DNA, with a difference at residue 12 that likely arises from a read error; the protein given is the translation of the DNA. Here the CDR3 DNA reads TGTGCCTGTGACACGGTGGCTGGGGGATCAGTGGGCACCGATAAACTCATCTTT. Translated: CACDTVAGGSVGTDKLIF. The chain combines TRDV2 with TRDJ1; TRDD3 matches 9 bases. Germline CDR1 and CDR2: GEAIGNYY and EKD. This CDR3 region has 18 residues. J was trimmed by 1 base and V by 1 base; bases with no gene match: 12.

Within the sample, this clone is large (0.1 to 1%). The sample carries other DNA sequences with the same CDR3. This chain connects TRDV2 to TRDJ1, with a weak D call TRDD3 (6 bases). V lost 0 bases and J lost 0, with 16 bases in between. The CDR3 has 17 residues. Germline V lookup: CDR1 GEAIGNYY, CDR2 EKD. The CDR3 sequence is CACDTSWGWGNTDKLIF. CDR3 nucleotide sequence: TGTGCCTGTGACACCTCCTGGGGATGGGGAAACACCGATAAACTCATCTTT.